A single T cell receptor beta chain is shown here with its context. Its antigen is still unknown. The record originates from a study of follicular helper T cells after annual influenza vaccination. Time point denoted: 2013-2014 season, 7 days after vaccination. Whole-study findings and limits: Rare clonotypes were missed; only 10-20% of cells gave TCRB. Each annual vaccination recalled recurring oligoclonal ICOS+CD38+ cTfh clonotypes. ICOS-CD38- cTfh most often held earlier Day 7 ICOS+CD38+ clones.

TCRB sequencing was done at Survey resolution level. TCRdb's copy holds only in-frame clones and misses some; the assay was immunoSEQ multiplex PCR. The data contain 9,700 or so clones, about 80% of them singletons. CDR1 SNHLY and CDR2 FYNNEI come from the germline V gene. Trimming cost V 4 bases and J 5 bases; bases outside gene matches: 7. The CDR3 length is 15 residues. The J gene is TRBJ2-3, the V gene TRBV2, with TRBD1 matching 9 bases. The sample was CXCR5- memory CD4+ T cells sorted from blood, taken 7 days after influenza vaccination. The receptor comes from an adult who received the influenza vaccine. DNA of the CDR3: TGTGCCAGCAGTGGTTTTAGGGACAGGGAAGATACGCAGTATTTT. Protein product: CASSGFRDREDTQYF.